These 2 T cell receptor beta chains were sequenced from one sample in a study of blood T cell repertoires in COVID-19. Measured with immunoSEQ multiplex PCR; TCRdb has only the in-frame clones, and not every one. The table lists about 16,000 clones, roughly 77% of them singletons. Sequenced: peripheral blood. These receptor sequences come from a man aged 60-69 years with acute or convalescent COVID-19.

J is TRBJ2-5 and V is TRBV5-1, with D perhaps matching TRBD1 (6 bases). Germline values: CDR1 SGHRS, CDR2 YFSETQ. The CDR3 runs to 14 residues. V was pared by 5 bases and J by 5 bases, with 16 bases between. CDR3 bases: TGCGCCAGCAGGCCTGCAGGGGCGTTGGAGACCCAGTACTTC. Protein: CASRPAGALETQYF.

The chain combines TRBV15 with TRBJ1-2, with a possible D match to TRBD1 (5 bases). CDR3 length: 15 amino acids. V lost 3 bases and J 3 bases, leaving 14 bases between the germline ends. The germline V gene has CDR1 LNHNV and CDR2 YYDKDF (reference sequence). For the CDR3, the DNA is TGTGCCACCAGCAGGGGGCGTGACAGCCACTATGGCTACACCTTC. Amino acid sequence: CATSRGRDSHYGYTF.